Presented here are 32 T cell receptor beta chains from one specimen sequenced in a study of molecular identifiers for immune sequencing clone quantification. One entry per CDR3 protein results from TCRdb running MiXCR on the PCR reads. The sample contains about 100,000 distinct CDR3 sequences, 35% to 40% of which appear only once. The specimen sequenced was naive CD8+ T cells from blood, with Jurkat cell RNA spiked in. Subset: FACS-sorted CD8+CD4-CCR7+CD45RA+ naive T cells. These receptors were obtained from a human donor in good health. Some libraries in this study had Jurkat cell RNA spiked in.

Details on this clonotype: This may stem from a read error, because a much larger clone lies one nucleotide away. The chain recombines TRBV5-1 with TRBJ2-3, with D perhaps matching TRBD1 (5 bases). The CDR3 is 15 amino acids. Per germline, CDR1 SGHRS and CDR2 YFSETQ. CDR3 in DNA: TGCGCCAGCAGCTACGTGGACATCAGCACAGCTACGCAGTATTTT. It encodes CASSYVDISTATQYF. The full variable domain, in which reference TRBV5-1 and TRBJ2-3 provide the parts outside the CDR3, is KAGVTQTPRYLIKTRGQQVTLSCSPISGHRSVSWYQQTPGQGLQFLFEYFSETQRNKGNFPGRFSGRQFSNSRSEMNVSTLELGDSALYLCASSYVDISTATQYFGPGTRLTVL.

V gene TRBV28 combines with J gene TRBJ1-2; D is unclear. The V end was cut by 3 bases, the J end by 2 bases, with 4 bases between. The CDR3 is made up of 12 amino acids. Germline V gives CDR1 MDHEN, CDR2 SYDVKM. The CDR3 is CASSFRNYGYTF. The CDR3 nucleotides read TGTGCCAGCAGTTTCAGGAACTATGGCTACACCTTC.

In regard to this clonotype: A much larger clone lies one base from this, so it may be a read error. The J gene is TRBJ1-1, the V gene TRBV7-2, with a tentative D call TRBD1 (5 bases). CDR3 size: 13 residues. The germline V and J ends were trimmed by 4 bases and 4 bases, with 10 bases remaining between them. Per germline, CDR1 SGHTA and CDR2 FQGNSA. The CDR3 nucleotides are TGTGCCAGCAGCTCATCAGGGTTCACTGAAGCTTTCTTT. Encoded protein: CASSSSGFTEAFF.

Comment on this clonotype: A single base separates this from a much larger clone, so it may be a read error. V usage is TRBV4-2 and J usage is TRBJ2-1; the match to TRBD2 covers 10 bases. CDR3 length: 16 amino acids. Per germline, CDR1 LGHNA and CDR2 YNFKEQ. V lost 4 bases and J lost 5; bases outside the gene matches: 8. The CDR3 bases are TGTGCCAGCAGCCTATTTTTTGGACTAGCGGACAATGAGCAGTTCTTC. It encodes CASSLFFGLADNEQFF.

This chain joins TRBV7-9 and TRBJ2-7; D could derive from TRBD1 or TRBD2 (6 bases each). The germline V and J ends were trimmed by 0 bases and 12 bases, with 12 bases remaining between them. This CDR3 comprises 12 residues. CDR1 and CDR2 from the germline V gene are SEHNR and FQNEAQ (reference sequence). The CDR3 is CASSLAPGAPYF. The CDR3 region has the DNA TGTGCCAGCAGCTTAGCGCCGGGGGCGCCGTACTTC.

This chain joins TRBV9 and TRBJ2-2; D call uncertain. The ends were cut back, 0 bases at V and 3 bases at J, with 3 bases in the middle. Germline CDR1 is SGDLS and CDR2 is YYNGEE. The CDR3 sequence is 13 residues long. The CDR3 region is CASSVEDTGELFF. In DNA, the CDR3 is TGTGCCAGCAGCGTAGAGGACACCGGGGAGCTGTTTTTT. Filled out from reference TRBV9 and TRBJ2-2, the complete variable domain reads DSGVTQTPKHLITATGQRVTLRCSPRSGDLSVYWYQQSLDQGLQFLIQYYNGEERAKGNILERFSAQQFPDLHSELNLSSLELGDSALYFCASSVEDTGELFFGEGSRLTVL.

In this sample, this clonotype turned up many times. V is TRBV5-6 and J is TRBJ2-3, with 9 bases fitting TRBD2. In germline, CDR1 is SGHDT, CDR2 YYEEEE. This CDR3 has 16 residues. The junction had 5 bases not matched to a gene; V was cut back by 3 bases and J by 0 bases. CDR3 residues: CASSWPSGASTDTQYF. CDR3 nucleotide sequence: TGTGCCAGCAGCTGGCCTAGCGGGGCTAGCACAGATACGCAGTATTTT.

This clonotype was recorded a few times. One junction end does not reproduce the germline sequence, and a read error may be involved. V gene TRBV4-1 combines with J gene TRBJ2-5; possible D gene TRBD1, 6 bases. CDR1 is MGHRA and CDR2 is YSYEKL in the germline V gene. The CDR3 extends over 17 amino acids. CDR3 DNA sequence: TGCGCCAGCAGCCCAAAAATTCGGACAGTCCCTCAAGAGACCCAGAACTTC. It yields the protein CASSPKIRTVPQETQNF.

This clonotype was seen a few times. This chain joins TRBV5-6 and TRBJ1-2, with TRBD1 as a possible D gene (5 bases). V lost 0 bases to trimming and J lost 2 bases, with 11 bases between them. In germline, CDR1 is SGHDT, CDR2 YYEEEE. CDR3 size: 15 residues. The CDR3 is CASSLAPGLNYGYTF. CDR3 bases: TGTGCCAGCAGCTTGGCTCCAGGGTTGAACTATGGCTACACCTTC.

The chain recombines TRBV24-1 with TRBJ2-7, with 9 positions matching TRBD1. Per germline, CDR1 KGHDR and CDR2 SFDVKD. This CDR3 is 14 amino acids long. J gave up 4 bases and V 5 bases, and 5 bases lay outside the gene matches. CDR3 region: CATSGGTGSYEQYF. The CDR3 coding sequence is TGTGCCACCAGTGGCGGGACAGGGTCGTACGAGCAGTACTTC.

The CDR3 region is CASKGRVGSSSYEQYF. The CDR3 bases are TGTGCCAGCAAAGGTCGAGTTGGCAGTAGCTCCTACGAGCAGTACTTC. J is TRBJ2-7 and V is TRBV28; D is undetermined. The CDR3 contains 16 residues. CDR1 is MDHEN and CDR2 is SYDVKM in the germline V gene. V lost 7 bases and J 0 bases, leaving 19 bases between the germline ends.

This clonotype was observed a few times. The J gene is TRBJ2-7, the V gene TRBV5-1; perhaps TRBD2 as D (6 bases). Trimming cost V 6 bases and J 0 bases, with 16 bases left between them. The CDR3 is 15 residues long. Germline V lookup: CDR1 SGHRS, CDR2 YFSETQ. The CDR3 DNA reads TGCGCCAGCAAGGGCGGGGCGGGCCTCTCCTACGAGCAGTACTTC. Protein product: CASKGGAGLSYEQYF.

This clonotype appeared many times. The CDR3 protein is CASTESGLLETQYF. DNA of the CDR3: TGTGCCAGCACCGAATCGGGTCTCTTAGAGACCCAGTACTTC. V and J are TRBV5-6 and TRBJ2-5; D call uncertain. Germline loops: CDR1 SGHDT, CDR2 YYEEEE. The V end lost 6 bases, the J end lost 4 bases, and 16 bases lay between the germline ends. This CDR3 contains 14 residues.

This clonotype was seen ten or more times. The chain employs TRBV27 and TRBJ1-5; D unresolved. This CDR3 has 16 residues. Trimming pared 5 bases from V and 4 bases from J, leaving 18 bases between. Germline CDR1 reads MNHEY; CDR2 reads SMNVEV (reference sequence). As DNA, the CDR3 is TGTGCCAGCAGTCCCTATACCCTGTCGCCAAATCAGCCCCAGCATTTT. Translated, it gives CASSPYTLSPNQPQHF.

This chain connects TRBV9 to TRBJ2-7; no clear D. The CDR3 contains 14 residues. The V end lost 3 bases, the J end lost 1 base, and 11 bases lay between the germline ends. CDR1 SGDLS and CDR2 YYNGEE come from the germline V gene. The CDR3 bases are TGTGCCAGCAGCGCCCCCGGACGGTCCTACGAGCAGTACTTC. Translating it yields CASSAPGRSYEQYF.

On this clonotype itself: With a much larger clone just one base away, this may be a read error. This CDR3 fails to terminate in the conserved phenylalanine or tryptophan, so it likely reflects a read error. The V and J genes are TRBV7-2 and TRBJ2-1; D ambiguous. The germline gives CDR1 SGHTA, CDR2 FQGNSA. This CDR3 spans 12 amino acids. Trimming cost V 5 bases and J 7 bases, with 9 bases left between them. For the CDR3, the DNA is TGTGCCAGCAGCCCGGGCCCAAATGAGCAGTTCTCC. It is translated as CASSPGPNEQFS.

The V gene is TRBV7-2, the J gene TRBJ2-7, with D perhaps TRBD1 (6 bases). CDR1 SGHTA and CDR2 FQGNSA come from the germline V gene. The CDR3 spans 14 residues. V lost 5 bases and J lost 5, with 16 bases in between. CDR3 protein: CASSTTGIRDEQYF. CDR3 coding DNA: TGTGCCAGCAGCACAACAGGGATCCGGGACGAGCAGTACTTC. The full variable domain, its missing parts supplied by reference TRBV7-2 and TRBJ2-7, is GAGVSQSPSNKVTEKGKDVELRCDPISGHTALYWYRQSLGQGLEFLIYFQGNSAPDKSGLPSDRFSAERTGGSVSTLTIQRTQQEDSAVYLCASSTTGIRDEQYFGPGTRLTVT.

Concerning this clonotype itself: Since a much larger clone is just one base distant, this may be a read error. The chain uses TRBV20-1 and TRBJ2-5; no clear D. From germline, CDR1 is DFQATT and CDR2 SNEGSKA (reference sequence). The CDR3 length is 12 residues. The ends were cut back, 0 bases at V and 5 bases at J, with 7 bases in the middle. CDR3 DNA: TGCAGTGCTAGAGACGGAGTGGAGACCCAGTACTTC. This translates into CSARDGVETQYF.

This chain uses TRBV19 with TRBJ2-7; D gene uncertain. The CDR3 totals 15 residues. V lost 0 bases, J lost 4 bases, and 13 bases lay in between. CDR1 and CDR2 (germline): LNHDA, SQIVND (reference sequence). The CDR3 sequence: CASSIDRSTRYEQYF. CDR3 coding DNA: TGTGCCAGTAGTATAGACAGGTCTACACGATACGAGCAGTACTTC. Full variable domain (rest looked up from reference TRBV19 and TRBJ2-7): DGGITQSPKYLFRKEGQNVTLSCEQNLNHDAMYWYRQDPGQGLRLIYYSQIVNDFQKGDIAEGYSVSREKKESFPLTVTSAQKNPTAFYLCASSIDRSTRYEQYFGPGTRLTVT.

The V call is TRBV6-5, the J call TRBJ1-1; 10 nucleotides agree with TRBD1. Germline CDR1 and CDR2: MNHEY and SVGAGI. The CDR3 contains 21 residues. V lost 2 bases, J lost 4 bases, and 22 bases stayed unmatched. The CDR3 region is CASSYIDWDRGMGLRSTEAFF. For the CDR3, the DNA is TGTGCCAGCAGTTACATTGATTGGGACAGGGGAATGGGCCTGAGGAGCACTGAAGCTTTCTTT.

This sequence joins TRBV27 and TRBJ1-5, with no clear D. V lost 1 base to trimming and J lost 3 bases, with 13 bases between them. The CDR3 runs 16 residues. Germline CDR1 is MNHEY and CDR2 is SMNVEV (reference sequence). The CDR3 here is CASSLLPPRDNQPQHF. The DNA of the CDR3 is TGTGCCAGCAGTTTATTGCCGCCACGAGACAATCAGCCCCAGCATTTT.

The chain carries TRBV14 and TRBJ1-2; 7 bases align to TRBD1. CDR1 is SGHDN and CDR2 is FVKESK in the germline V gene. V dropped 4 bases and J dropped 1; count of bases not matched to a gene: 12. CDR3 length equals 17 residues. CDR3 region: CASSRDIRDRINYGYTF. CDR3 bases: TGTGCCAGCAGCCGAGATATCCGGGACAGAATTAACTATGGCTACACCTTC.

In the case of this clonotype: A much larger clone is a single base away; this may be a read error. This rearrangement joins TRBV20-1 to TRBJ2-3, with 8 nucleotides matching TRBD2. CDR3 length equals 19 residues. CDR1 is DFQATT, CDR2 SNEGSKA, per germline (reference sequence). J gave up 1 base and V 4 bases, and 19 bases lay outside the gene matches. The CDR3 DNA is TGCAGTGCTAACGAACCGGGACTAGTCCAATCGATCGGCACAGATACGCAGTATTTT. As protein: CSANEPGLVQSIGTDTQYF.

For this clonotype: One base away lies a much larger clone, so this may be a sequencing read error. The chain employs TRBV7-3 and TRBJ2-2; 12 nucleotides align to TRBD2. Germline V gene sequence: CDR1 SGHTA, CDR2 FQGTGA. This CDR3 region has 18 residues. Here the CDR3 reads CASSLISTSGSDHGELIF. CDR3 DNA: TGTGCCAGCAGCTTAATTTCGACTAGCGGGAGTGATCACGGGGAGCTGATTTTT.

V is TRBV28 and J is TRBJ2-3; D ambiguous. V was shortened by 6 bases and J by 0 bases, with 16 bases between the two germline ends. Germline-derived CDR1 and CDR2 are MDHEN and SYDVKM. CDR3 length equals 16 residues. In DNA, the CDR3 is TGTGCCAGCAGCCTCGTTCCCCCCGGCAGCACAGATACGCAGTATTTT. Protein sequence: CASSLVPPGSTDTQYF. The variable domain in full, completed from reference TRBV28 and TRBJ2-3, reads DVKVTQSSRYLVKRTGEKVFLECVQDMDHENMFWYRQDPGLGLRLIYFSYDVKMKEKGDIPEGYSVSREKKERFSLILESASTNQTSMYLCASSLVPPGSTDTQYFGPGTRLTVL.

The chain employs TRBV6-2 or TRBV6-3 and TRBJ2-7; 7 nucleotides match TRBD1. The CDR3 length is 15 residues. Germline V gives CDR1 MNHEY, CDR2 SVGEGT. V shed 1 base, J shed 0 bases, and the junction held 3 bases outside the gene matches. The CDR3 loop reads CASSYLDRSSYEQYF. The CDR3 bases are TGTGCCAGCAGTTACTTGGACAGGAGCTCCTACGAGCAGTACTTC.

CDR3 residues: CSDLYTGELFF. The CDR3 DNA reads TGCAGCGATTTATACACCGGGGAGCTGTTTTTT. The chain uses TRBV29-1 and TRBJ2-2; D is unresolved. Germline V gene data show CDR1 as SQVTM and CDR2 as ANQGSEA. V was clipped by 7 bases and J by 3 bases, with 6 bases between them. This CDR3 contains 11 residues.

A note on this clonotype: The CDR3 ends on some other residue instead of the conserved phenylalanine or tryptophan, so this is likely a read error. The CDR3 here is CASSNLGGSTEAFY. DNA of the CDR3: TGTGCCAGTAGTAATTTAGGGGGGAGTACTGAAGCTTTCTAT. The rearrangement uses TRBV19 and TRBJ1-1; tentatively, D is TRBD1 (6 bases). The V end was cut by 4 bases, the J end by 5 bases, with 14 bases between. The germline CDR1 and CDR2 sequences are LNHDA and SQIVND (reference sequence). The CDR3 has 14 amino acids.

The table lists this clonotype with a few counts. The rearrangement joins TRBV4-3 to TRBJ1-5; D ambiguous. The V and J ends lost 0 bases and 3 bases respectively, with 12 bases between them. This CDR3 comprises 16 residues. Germline loops: CDR1 LGHNA, CDR2 YSLEER. CDR3 protein: CASSQERGSDNQPQHF. CDR3 coding DNA: TGCGCCAGCAGCCAAGAACGGGGTTCGGACAATCAGCCCCAGCATTTT.

This clonotype was observed once. The junction differs from germline at one of its ends, possibly a read error. V is TRBV29-1 and J is TRBJ2-7; 11 positions agree with TRBD1. Germline-derived CDR1 and CDR2 are SQVTM and ANQGSEA. The CDR3 loop spans 15 amino acids. CDR3 amino acids: CGVEGQGADSYEQYF. As DNA, the CDR3 is TGCGGCGTTGAAGGACAGGGGGCGGACTCCTACGAGCAGTACTTC.

To note about this clonotype: A read error may be the cause here, since a much bigger clone is one base away. A read error is likely, as this CDR3 ends without the conserved phenylalanine or tryptophan. The rearrangement joins TRBV28 to TRBJ2-7, with 7 bases that match TRBD1. V dropped 8 bases and J dropped 7; count of bases not matched to a gene: 17. From germline, CDR1 is MDHEN and CDR2 SYDVKM. The CDR3 is 15 residues long. The CDR3 loop is CASVGDRTGPSEQYI. The CDR3 DNA follows: TGTGCCAGCGTCGGGGACCGGACAGGCCCTAGTGAGCAGTACATC.

This clonotype turned up a few times. This chain uses TRBV21-1 with TRBJ2-7; TRBD1, the table's D call, was not compared with the DNA. TRBV21-1 is a pseudogene. The CDR3 spans 15 residues. The DNA of the CDR3 is TGTGCCAGGCCCCGCAACAGGGACAACCTGTACGAGCAGTACTTC. Its translation is CARPRNRDNLYEQYF.